A single sample is the source of the 23 T cell receptor beta chains below, sequenced in a study of CD8 T cells in Susac syndrome. The RNA input was about 0.45 to 1 ug, and it was reverse transcribed with random hexamers. TCRdb redid the calling of the immunoSEQ multiplex PCR reads with MiXCR, one entry per CDR3 protein. The data show roughly 180,000 distinct CDR3 sequences, 93% seen once. Sequencing was carried out using CD4+ T cells from PBMCs. The origin of the receptors is a human donor with multiple sclerosis.

The J gene is TRBJ2-3, the V gene TRBV9; D not certain. The length of the CDR3 is 12 residues. V gave up 0 bases and J gave up 5 bases, with 4 bases separating them. Germline CDR1 reads SGDLS; CDR2 reads YYNGEE. Written as DNA, the CDR3 is TGTGCCAGCAGCGTAGGACTAGATACGCAGTATTTT. The encoded protein is CASSVGLDTQYF.

V gene TRBV10-3 combines with J gene TRBJ1-5, with 9 nucleotides matching TRBD1. Germline loops: CDR1 ENHRY, CDR2 SYGVKD. Trimming at V came to 6 bases and at J to 1 base, leaving 4 bases not matched to a gene. This CDR3 has 15 amino acids. CDR3 DNA: TGTGCCATCAGCCCCGGGACAGGGAGCAATCAGCCCCAGCATTTT. Protein: CAISPGTGSNQPQHF.

The rearrangement links TRBV5-1 to TRBJ1-1, with D hard to call. Between the trimmed V and J ends, which lost 3 bases and 0 bases, there was a span of 6 bases. Germline V gene sequence: CDR1 SGHRS, CDR2 YFSETQ. CDR3 length equals 13 residues. In DNA, the CDR3 is TGCGCCAGCAGCTACATTATGAACACTGAAGCTTTCTTT. Protein product: CASSYIMNTEAFF.

The chain has TRBV28 and TRBJ2-7; the D gene could be TRBD1 or TRBD2 (5 bases each). The germline gives CDR1 MDHEN, CDR2 SYDVKM. The CDR3 totals 15 residues. Trimming stripped 3 bases from V and 2 bases from J, with 14 bases between. The CDR3 is CASSLWGRTTYEQYF. The CDR3 nucleotides are TGTGCCAGCAGTTTGTGGGGACGGACAACCTACGAGCAGTACTTC.

The rearrangement uses TRBV24-1 and TRBJ2-5; D is unresolved. Per the germline V gene, CDR1 is KGHDR and CDR2 is SFDVKD. The CDR3 is 15 amino acids. The ends were cut back, 2 bases at V and 1 base at J, with 10 bases in the middle. The CDR3 spells CATSDSGRTQETQYF. In DNA, the CDR3 is TGTGCCACCAGTGATTCCGGACGGACCCAAGAGACCCAGTACTTC.

The genes are TRBV18 and TRBJ2-7; 10 bases agree with TRBD1. This CDR3 has 13 amino acids. V lost 3 bases, J lost 9 bases, and 5 bases stayed unmatched. The germline gives CDR1 KGHSH, CDR2 LQKENI. The DNA of the CDR3 is TGTGCCAGCTCACCGGGGACAGGGGAAGGGCAGTACTTC. As protein: CASSPGTGEGQYF.

The rearrangement uses TRBV7-9 and TRBJ2-1; 8 positions match TRBD2. This CDR3 region has 13 residues. The ends lost 5 bases at V and 8 bases at J; junction bases unmatched: 5. Per germline, CDR1 SEHNR and CDR2 FQNEAQ (reference sequence). CDR3 in DNA: TGTGCCAGCAGCGTAGGGACTAGGGATGAGCAGTTCTTC. Translating it yields CASSVGTRDEQFF.

This chain uses TRBV23-1 with TRBJ1-6; D gene unclear. TRBV23-1 is identified as an open reading frame with a role that is uncertain. Between the trimmed V and J ends, which lost 4 bases and 7 bases, there was a span of 8 bases. The CDR3 has 13 amino acids. The CDR3 bases are TGCGCCAGCAGTCCGTCAGAGAATTCACCCCTCCACTTT. Amino acid sequence: CASSPSENSPLHF.

J is TRBJ2-7 and V is TRBV29-1; perhaps TRBD1 as D (6 bases). Germline V gene data show CDR1 as SQVTM and CDR2 as ANQGSEA. V lost 3 bases, J lost 5 bases, and 11 bases lay in between. This CDR3 region has 12 residues. As DNA, the CDR3 is TGCAGCGTTGAGGGGACACTCAACGAGCAGTACTTC. Translation gives CSVEGTLNEQYF.

J is TRBJ2-3 and V is TRBV27, with D possibly called TRBD1 or TRBD2 (5 bases each). V lost 5 bases and J lost 4, with 13 bases in between. This CDR3 comprises 14 residues. CDR1 and CDR2 (germline): MNHEY, SMNVEV (reference sequence). The CDR3 here is CASSLWGRADTQYF. The CDR3 region has the DNA TGTGCCAGCAGTCTATGGGGACGGGCAGATACGCAGTATTTT.

The J gene is TRBJ2-6, the V gene TRBV7-3, with D hard to call. Per the germline V gene, CDR1 is SGHTA and CDR2 is FQGTGA. The length of the CDR3 is 14 residues. V lost 3 bases and J 2 bases, leaving 5 bases between the germline ends. The CDR3 region has the DNA TGTGCCAGCAGCTTCGGAGCTGGGGCCAACGTCCTGACTTTC. This sequence encodes CASSFGAGANVLTF.

This clonotype was counted once. The rearrangement uses TRBV6-5 and TRBJ1-2, with TRBD1 as a possible D gene (5 bases). V lost 2 bases and J 8 bases, leaving 12 bases between the germline ends. CDR1 and CDR2 (germline): MNHEY, SVGAGI. This CDR3 has 13 residues. Here the CDR3 DNA reads TGTGCCAGCAGTTACGGGGGGGATAGCGGCTACACCTTC. Translating gives CASSYGGDSGYTF.

The genes are TRBV2 and TRBJ2-3; 8 positions agree with TRBD1. Germline V gene data show CDR1 as SNHLY and CDR2 as FYNNEI. Germline trimming cut 10 bases from V and 5 bases from J; bases unmatched to any gene: 20. This CDR3 region has 17 residues. As DNA, the CDR3 is TGTGCCACCTCCTCTTCTGAAACGGACAGGGATCAAGATACGCAGTATTTT. Protein: CATSSSETDRDQDTQYF.

In its sample, this clonotype was seen once. The chain is built from TRBV30 and TRBJ2-3, with D unresolved. The germline V gene has CDR1 GTSNPN and CDR2 SVGIG (reference sequence). V was cut by 3 bases and J by 2 bases, with 9 bases left in between. This CDR3 contains 13 residues. The CDR3 DNA follows: TGTGCCTGGAGAAGTCCGGCCACAGATACGCAGTATTTT. Its translation: CAWRSPATDTQYF.

This clonotype was detected a few times. The chain recombines TRBV6-6 with TRBJ1-2, with 9 bases aligning to TRBD1. The V gene end was trimmed by 4 bases and the J gene end by 2 bases; junction bases not matched to a gene: 2. Germline values: CDR1 MNHNY, CDR2 SVGAGI (reference sequence). The CDR3 consists of 14 residues. CDR3 sequence (DNA): TGTGCCAGCAGTTTCGGGACAGGGAACTATGGCTACACCTTC. This codes for CASSFGTGNYGYTF.

This clonotype was recorded once. The chain has TRBV5-4 and TRBJ2-1; 10 nucleotides match TRBD2. V shed 5 bases and J 4 bases; nucleotides not matched to a gene: 3. The CDR3 has 14 residues. The V gene's germline CDR1 is SGHNT and CDR2 YYREEE (reference sequence). The CDR3 is CASRGTSVYNEQFF. The CDR3 coding sequence is TGTGCCAGCAGGGGGACTAGCGTTTACAATGAGCAGTTCTTC.

This clonotype was seen a single time. The gene calls are TRBV5-1 and TRBJ1-1, with D perhaps TRBD1 (5 bases). The CDR3 length is 14 residues. V lost 5 bases, J lost 1 base, and 12 bases lay in between. Germline V gives CDR1 SGHRS, CDR2 YFSETQ. The CDR3 loop reads CASRQGAQNTEAFF. The CDR3 nucleotides read TGCGCCAGCAGGCAAGGGGCCCAGAACACTGAAGCTTTCTTT.

The gene calls are TRBV7-2 and TRBJ2-7; 15 bases agree with TRBD2. The CDR3 runs to 15 residues. CDR1 is SGHTA, CDR2 FQGNSA, per germline. V was clipped by 5 bases and J by 11 bases; unmatched bases: 10. CDR3: CASSAGGLAGGSKYF. The CDR3 region has the DNA TGTGCCAGCAGCGCGGGGGGACTAGCGGGAGGCTCAAAGTACTTC.

V usage is TRBV6-5 and J usage is TRBJ1-4; D may be TRBD1 (6 bases). The CDR3 is 15 amino acids. Germline V gene sequence: CDR1 MNHEY, CDR2 SVGAGI. Trimming took 2 bases from V and 7 from J, leaving 14 bases between them. CDR3 in amino acids: CASSYKDSIREKLFF. In nucleotides, the CDR3 is TGTGCCAGCAGTTACAAGGACAGTATTCGTGAAAAACTGTTTTTT.

On this clonotype itself: A read error may account for a junction end that differs from germline. The chain is built from TRBV7-7 and TRBJ2-5; D may correspond to TRBD1 or TRBD2 (5 bases each). The germline gives CDR1 SSHAT, CDR2 FNYEAQ (reference sequence). CDR3 size: 15 residues. The chain's CDR3 is CASSLVGAGQETQYF. Written as DNA, the CDR3 is TGTGCTAGCAGCTTAGTCGGGGCCGGCCAAGAGACCCAGTACTTC.

The chain uses TRBV3-1 and TRBJ1-2, with TRBD1 as a possible D gene (5 bases). The CDR3 length is 15 residues. Germline CDR1 is LGHDT and CDR2 is YNNKEL (reference sequence). Between the trimmed V and J ends, which lost 0 bases and 0 bases, there was a span of 8 bases. CDR3 nucleotides: TGTGCCAGCAGCCAAGATGTGACAGCTAACTATGGCTACACCTTC. Amino acids: CASSQDVTANYGYTF.

V usage is TRBV5-1 and J usage is TRBJ1-6; no clear D. Germline values: CDR1 SGHRS, CDR2 YFSETQ. V was shortened by 6 bases and J by 4 bases, with 8 bases between the two germline ends. The CDR3 has 13 amino acids. DNA of the CDR3: TGCGCCAGCAAAACCACGTATAATTCACCCCTCCACTTT. Translating gives CASKTTYNSPLHF.

This chain joins TRBV20-1 and TRBJ2-1, with D hard to call. Trimming took off 5 bases at V and 8 bases at J, with 10 bases between the two ends. The CDR3 length is 11 residues. Per germline, CDR1 DFQATT and CDR2 SNEGSKA (reference sequence). CDR3 in amino acids: CSAPRVDEQFF. DNA of the CDR3: TGCAGTGCTCCACGGGTCGATGAGCAGTTCTTC.